These 32 T cell receptor beta chains share one sample of origin, sequenced in a study of post-analysis software for immune sequencing data. Study-wide results and limits: A handful of TRBV segments were significantly more frequent in patients than in controls. TRBV5-6, TRBV5-1 and TRBV20-1 were among these segments.

No antigen has been assigned to these receptors. Unique molecular identifiers had been added to the TCR beta cDNA libraries. TCRdb fed the PCR reads into MiXCR, producing one record per CDR3 protein. The sample consists of about 260,000 distinct CDR3 sequences, 36% of them appearing once. Material: blood. These receptors were collected from a girl under 18 with multiple sclerosis.

This clonotype was counted at least ten times. CDR3 protein: CASSLIPTVLQETQYF. The CDR3 DNA follows: TGTGCCAGCAGCTTAATCCCGACAGTGTTACAAGAGACCCAGTACTTC. The rearrangement uses TRBV7-9 and TRBJ2-5; D may be TRBD1 (5 bases). V was shortened by 2 bases and J by 2 bases, with 15 bases between the two germline ends. The germline V gene encodes CDR1 SEHNR and CDR2 FQNEAQ (reference sequence). The CDR3 loop spans 16 amino acids.

The genes are TRBV6-1 and TRBJ2-1, with no clear D. The J call may be incorrect, as the DNA end agrees better with TRBJ2-7. Looked up from germline, CDR1 is MNHNS and CDR2 is SASEGT. CDR3 length: 18 residues. The CDR3 sequence: CASSENTKAGFFYNEQYF. CDR3 DNA sequence: TGTGCCAGCAGTGAAAATACAAAGGCCGGGTTCTTTTACAATGAGCAGTACTTC.

This clonotype was detected only a few times. This could be a read error, since a much larger clone is one nucleotide away. The chain recombines TRBV11-2 with TRBJ2-3; the D gene is possibly TRBD1 (6 bases). This CDR3 has 14 amino acids. CDR1 and CDR2 (germline): SGHAT, FQNNGV. The CDR3 coding sequence is TGTGCCAGCAGCCGTTCTAGGGACACAGATACGCGGTATTTT. It translates to CASSRSRDTDTRYF.

In regard to this clonotype: At one end the junction does not follow the germline gene, possibly because of a read error. The genes are TRBV5-1 and TRBJ2-1, with D possibly matching TRBD2 (7 bases). The CDR3 runs to 17 residues. The germline V gene has CDR1 SGHRS and CDR2 YFSETQ. CDR3 sequence reads: CVSSLEPSGGPDNEQFF. In DNA form, the CDR3 reads TGCGTCAGCAGCTTGGAGCCCTCGGGGGGCCCCGACAATGAGCAGTTCTTC.

This clonotype was recorded once. With a much larger clone just one base away, this may be a read error. This chain joins TRBV12-3 or TRBV12-4 and TRBJ2-1, with D perhaps TRBD2 (6 bases). The CDR3 runs 12 residues. V lost 11 bases and J lost 15, with 23 bases in between. The CDR3 DNA reads as TGTGCCGGCACCGAAACCGCTAGCGAGTTGTTCTTC. Its translation: CAGTETASELFF.

There are many counts of this clonotype. The J gene is TRBJ2-1, the V gene TRBV12-3 or TRBV12-4; 8 bases match TRBD2. Germline trimming cut 3 bases from V and 0 bases from J; bases unmatched to any gene: 10. The CDR3 extends over 18 amino acids. CDR3 region: CASSFRPRLATSYNEQFF. CDR3 DNA sequence: TGTGCCAGCAGTTTTCGGCCAAGACTAGCGACCTCCTACAATGAGCAGTTCTTC.

The CDR3 reads CASAGTAGNEQFF. The CDR3 DNA follows: TGCGCCAGCGCTGGGACTGCGGGCAATGAGCAGTTCTTC. V is TRBV10-2 and J is TRBJ2-1, with D perhaps TRBD2 (6 bases). This CDR3 comprises 13 residues. The germline V gene has CDR1 WSHSY and CDR2 SAAADI. Deletions cut 8 bases from V and 6 bases from J, with 14 bases between.

The V gene is TRBV7-2, the J gene TRBJ2-2; TRBD1 is a possible D gene (5 bases). V lost 5 bases and J 6 bases, leaving 16 bases between the germline ends. The length of the CDR3 is 15 residues. Per the germline V gene, CDR1 is SGHTA and CDR2 is FQGNSA. Here the CDR3 reads CASSAQLQVPGELFF. CDR3 nucleotides: TGTGCCAGCAGCGCCCAATTACAGGTGCCCGGGGAGCTGTTTTTT.

This clonotype came up many times. The chain carries TRBV29-1 and TRBJ1-1, with 7 bases lining up with TRBD1. The J segment lost 2 bases and the V segment lost 7 bases, leaving 16 bases of the junction unmatched. Germline V gene sequence: CDR1 SQVTM, CDR2 ANQGSEA. This CDR3 is 16 amino acids long. CDR3 bases: TGCAGCGCCGTTCGGTCTACAGGGGCCCTTAACACTGAAGCTTTCTTT. Its protein product is CSAVRSTGALNTEAFF.

The J gene is TRBJ2-1, the V gene TRBV20-1; 7 nucleotides line up with TRBD2. This CDR3 has 13 amino acids. After removal of 7 bases from V and 10 bases from J, the junction contained 13 bases not matched to a gene. Germline lookup yields CDR1 DFQATT and CDR2 SNEGSKA (reference sequence). CDR3 loop: CSDGISGAGEQFF. In DNA, the CDR3 is TGCAGTGATGGAATCTCCGGAGCGGGGGAGCAGTTCTTC.

This chain links TRBV10-3 with TRBJ2-5; possible D gene TRBD1, 6 bases. Trimming pared 8 bases from V and 2 bases from J, leaving 18 bases between. Germline CDR1 ENHRY, CDR2 SYGVKD. This CDR3 spans 15 amino acids. CDR3 region: CAIGRGRTGQETQYF. The CDR3 nucleotides are TGTGCCATCGGAAGGGGTCGTACAGGGCAAGAGACCCAGTACTTC.

Regarding this clonotype: A much more abundant neighbour one base away suggests this may be a read error. The V gene is TRBV7-9, the J gene TRBJ2-3, with D hard to call. This CDR3 spans 15 amino acids. Germline V gene lookup returns CDR1 SEHNR and CDR2 FQNEAQ (reference sequence). DNA for the CDR3: TGTGCCAACAGCTTAGGGTCATCAAGCACAGATACGCAGTATTTT. The encoded protein is CANSLGSSSTDTQYF.

The rearrangement joins TRBV5-1 to TRBJ1-4; D unclear. The germline V gene encodes CDR1 SGHRS and CDR2 YFSETQ. The V and J ends lost 0 bases and 3 bases respectively, with 9 bases between them. CDR3 length: 15 residues. CDR3 loop: CASSLEPGPNEKLFF. The CDR3 nucleotides are TGCGCCAGCAGCTTGGAGCCAGGCCCTAATGAAAAACTGTTTTTT.

This clonotype was seen a handful of times. The chain carries TRBV5-4 and TRBJ2-3; D is possibly TRBD2 (5 bases). The germline V gene encodes CDR1 SGHNT and CDR2 YYREEE (reference sequence). V was pared by 4 bases and J by 2 bases, with 17 bases between. The CDR3 totals 16 residues. CDR3 bases: TGTGCCAGCAGCAGGAGCGGCTCCGCCTTCACAGATACGCAGTATTTT. Protein product: CASSRSGSAFTDTQYF.

This clonotype was counted a few times. The chain carries TRBV11-2 and TRBJ2-5; 8 bases fit TRBD2. The germline V gene has CDR1 SGHAT and CDR2 FQNNGV. The CDR3 runs 16 residues. Trimming took 6 bases from V and 1 from J; bases not matched to a gene: 10. This chain's CDR3 is CASRFGGGRSQETQYF. The CDR3 region has the DNA TGTGCCAGCAGATTTGGTGGCGGGAGGTCCCAAGAGACCCAGTACTTC.

As for this clonotype: At one end, the junction sequence differs from germline, possibly due to a read error. The rearrangement uses TRBV11-2 and TRBJ2-1; D assignment may be TRBD1 or TRBD2 (5 bases each). The CDR3 length is 14 residues. Germline values: CDR1 SGHAT, CDR2 FQNNGV. CDR3 DNA: TGTGCCAGCAGCTTAGCGGGGCGCGGCAATGAGCGGTTCTTC. Its protein product is CASSLAGRGNERFF.

This chain uses TRBV20-1 with TRBJ2-7; D might be TRBD2 (5 bases). Trimming shortened V by 6 bases and J by 3 bases, and 21 bases separated the two germline ends. The V gene's germline CDR1 is DFQATT and CDR2 SNEGSKA (reference sequence). The CDR3 has 15 amino acids. The CDR3 bases are TGCAGTGCCCTTGGGTCCCCCGGACTGAACTACGAGCAGTACTTC. The encoded protein is CSALGSPGLNYEQYF.

This chain uses TRBV7-2 with TRBJ2-3; 7 positions agree with TRBD2. V dropped 3 bases and J dropped 4; count of bases not matched to a gene: 4. Germline loops: CDR1 SGHTA, CDR2 FQGNSA. This CDR3 has 14 residues. The CDR3 DNA reads as TGTGCCAGCAGCTTGACTAGCAGAGCAGATACGCAGTATTTT. Protein product: CASSLTSRADTQYF.

A note on this clonotype: A read error is possible here, since a much larger clone lies one base away. The chain employs TRBV28 and TRBJ2-3; 8 positions match TRBD2. The CDR3 runs 16 residues. Germline V lookup: CDR1 MDHEN, CDR2 SYDVKM. Germline trimming cut 4 bases from V and 5 bases from J; bases unmatched to any gene: 11. The CDR3 DNA sequence: TGTGCCAGCAGTTCGAAACGAGCGGGAGAAGTAGATACGCAGTATTTT. Translating gives CASSSKRAGEVDTQYF.

V and J are TRBV12-3 or TRBV12-4 and TRBJ1-2; D gene uncertain. This CDR3 spans 11 amino acids. Trimming removed 6 bases from V and 3 bases from J, with 5 bases in between. The CDR3 bases are TGTGCCAGCAGGACCCACTATGGCTACACCTTC. As protein: CASRTHYGYTF.

V gene TRBV11-2 combines with J gene TRBJ2-5; 8 bases are shared with TRBD2. Losses at the gene ends were 8 bases for V and 1 base for J; bases not matched to a gene: 6. The CDR3 runs to 14 residues. Germline assignment: CDR1 SGHAT and CDR2 FQNNGV. The CDR3 sequence: CASGAGVIQETQYF. The CDR3 bases are TGTGCCAGCGGAGCGGGAGTGATCCAAGAGACCCAGTACTTC.

The genes are TRBV5-1 and TRBJ1-2; D remains ambiguous. CDR3 size: 15 residues. V lost 3 bases and J lost 8, with 20 bases in between. Germline V gives CDR1 SGHRS, CDR2 YFSETQ. The CDR3, as DNA: TGCGCCAGCAGCTCCCCTGGCGGAGCCTACTTAGGCTACACCTTC. The encoded protein is CASSSPGGAYLGYTF. Complete variable domain (other parts from reference TRBV5-1 and TRBJ1-2): KAGVTQTPRYLIKTRGQQVTLSCSPISGHRSVSWYQQTPGQGLQFLFEYFSETQRNKGNFPGRFSGRQFSNSRSEMNVSTLELGDSALYLCASSSPGGAYLGYTFGSGTRLTVV.

CDR3 loop: CASGETSGGTDTQYF. The CDR3 coding sequence is TGCGCCAGCGGCGAGACTAGCGGGGGGACAGATACGCAGTATTTT. The genes are TRBV5-1 and TRBJ2-3; 13 bases align to TRBD2. After removal of 7 bases from V and 3 bases from J, the junction contained 5 bases not matched to a gene. The CDR3 spans 15 residues. Germline-derived CDR1 and CDR2 are SGHRS and YFSETQ.

This clonotype was detected only a few times. This CDR3 reads CSVEDRQDEQFF. The CDR3, as DNA: TGCAGCGTTGAAGACCGACAGGATGAGCAGTTCTTC. J is TRBJ2-1 and V is TRBV29-1; D perhaps matches TRBD1 (6 bases). Germline CDR1 is SQVTM and CDR2 is ANQGSEA. The CDR3 loop spans 12 amino acids. The ends were cut back, 0 bases at V and 8 bases at J, with 8 bases in the middle.

The chain links TRBV13 to TRBJ2-1; 12 nucleotides agree with TRBD2. Germline V CDR1 and CDR2: PRHDT, FYEKMQ (reference sequence). The CDR3 extends over 18 amino acids. The J segment lost 0 bases and the V segment lost 1 base, leaving 4 bases of the junction unmatched. CDR3 sequence reads: CASSLELAGGNSYNEQFF. The CDR3 DNA is TGTGCCAGCAGCTTAGAACTAGCGGGGGGCAACTCCTACAATGAGCAGTTCTTC.

This clonotype was counted ten times or more. V gene TRBV6-1 combines with J gene TRBJ2-7, with a weak D call TRBD2 (6 bases). The V end was cut by 1 base, the J end by 0 bases, with 10 bases between. Looked up from germline, CDR1 is MNHNS and CDR2 is SASEGT. This CDR3 is 15 amino acids long. CDR3 sequence: CASSEGLGGSYEQYF. The DNA for the CDR3 is TGTGCCAGCAGTGAAGGACTAGGTGGCTCCTACGAGCAGTACTTC.

The chain joins TRBV11-2 to TRBJ1-2; D perhaps matches TRBD1 (5 bases). The V gene lost 5 bases and the J gene lost 4 bases, with 14 bases spanning the gap. The CDR3 sequence is 14 residues long. Per germline, CDR1 SGHAT and CDR2 FQNNGV. CDR3 in amino acids: CASSTAGGGYGYTF. In DNA form, the CDR3 reads TGTGCCAGCAGCACAGCGGGGGGAGGCTATGGCTACACCTTC. The whole variable domain, remainder taken from reference TRBV11-2 and TRBJ1-2, is EAGVAQSPRYKIIEKRQSVAFWCNPISGHATLYWYQQILGQGPKLLIQFQNNGVVDDSQLPKDRFSAERLKGVDSTLKIQPAKLEDSAVYLCASSTAGGGYGYTFGSGTRLTVV.

The CDR3 nucleotides are TGTGCCAGCAGTTTCCCGACATCTGGGGCCAACGTCCTGACTTTC. Residues: CASSFPTSGANVLTF. This chain connects TRBV12-3 or TRBV12-4 to TRBJ2-6; D ambiguous. This CDR3 has 15 amino acids. Trimming removed 3 bases from V and 1 base from J, with 7 bases in between.

A word on this clonotype: A much larger clone differs by one base, so this may be a read error. This chain links TRBV4-1 with TRBJ1-2; TRBD1 is a possible D gene (5 bases). Germline-derived CDR1 and CDR2 are MGHRA and YSYEKL. The CDR3 is 15 amino acids. CDR3 in amino acids: CASNQEVARVGGYTF. In nucleotides, the CDR3 is TGCGCCAGCAACCAAGAGGTCGCCAGGGTCGGAGGCTACACCTTC.

This clonotype has a count of ten or more. The chain combines TRBV20-1 with TRBJ1-2; D may be TRBD1 (5 bases). The germline V gene has CDR1 DFQATT and CDR2 SNEGSKA (reference sequence). The CDR3 extends over 13 amino acids. Trimming removed 7 bases from V and 4 bases from J, with 16 bases in between. CDR3 sequence (DNA): TGCAGTGGCCAACAGGAAAGACTCTATGGCTACACCTTC. Protein: CSGQQERLYGYTF.

The chain couples TRBV20-1 to TRBJ1-5; D might be TRBD1 (6 bases). Germline V lookup: CDR1 DFQATT, CDR2 SNEGSKA (reference sequence). The length of the CDR3 is 13 residues. V lost 8 bases and J lost 2, with 13 bases in between. The CDR3 coding sequence is TGCAGTCTCAACCAGGGGCGCAATCAGCCCCAGCATTTT. It translates to CSLNQGRNQPQHF.

V gene TRBV7-9 combines with J gene TRBJ1-2, with 7 positions matching TRBD1. CDR3 length equals 15 residues. J was trimmed by 3 bases and V by 5 bases; bases with no gene match: 9. CDR1 is SEHNR and CDR2 is FQNEAQ in the germline V gene (reference sequence). This CDR3 reads CASSPARTGDYGYTF. CDR3 nucleotides: TGTGCCAGCAGCCCCGCGCGCACAGGGGACTATGGCTACACCTTC.